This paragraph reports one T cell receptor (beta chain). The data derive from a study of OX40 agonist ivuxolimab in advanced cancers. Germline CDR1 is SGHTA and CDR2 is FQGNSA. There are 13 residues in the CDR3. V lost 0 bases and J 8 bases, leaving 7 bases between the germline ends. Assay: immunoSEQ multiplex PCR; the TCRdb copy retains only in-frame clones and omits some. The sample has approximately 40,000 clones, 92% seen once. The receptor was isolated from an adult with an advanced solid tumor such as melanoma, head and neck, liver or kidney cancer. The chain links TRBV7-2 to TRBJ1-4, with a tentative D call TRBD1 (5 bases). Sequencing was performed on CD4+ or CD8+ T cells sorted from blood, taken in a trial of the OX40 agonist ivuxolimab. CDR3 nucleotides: TGTGCCAGCAGCTTAGCGGGGGACGAAAAACTGTTTTTT. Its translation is CASSLAGDEKLFF.